This T cell receptor beta chain is from a study of CD8 T cells in Susac syndrome. TCR beta sequences were obtained from blood CD8+ and CD4+ T cells. Reverse transcription used about 0.45 to 1 ug RNA and random hexamers. By means of immunoSEQ multiplex PCR, TCR beta CDR3 spanning 54 Vbeta and 13 Jbeta underwent amplification. TCRdb analysed the immunoSEQ multiplex PCR reads with MiXCR anew, one entry per CDR3 protein. The sample yields approximately 150,000 distinct CDR3 sequences, 94% seen once. Per germline, CDR1 SGHTA and CDR2 FQGNSA. The trim removed 4 bases at V and 3 bases at J, leaving 4 bases unmatched. The CDR3 has 14 residues.

Sequenced material: CD4+ T cells from PBMCs. The V and J genes are TRBV7-2 and TRBJ2-5, with 8 bases that match TRBD1. The origin of this receptor is a human donor in good health. The CDR3 region is CASSSGQGEETQYF. The CDR3 region has the DNA TGTGCCAGCAGCTCAGGACAGGGCGAAGAGACCCAGTACTTC.